This TCR beta chain was identified during a study of a mutant IDH1 vaccine in newly diagnosed glioma. Overall study: Treated patients had a mean age of about 40 years and a roughly 62% male, approximately 38% female split. Receipt of radiotherapy, temozolomide, or both preceded the study, and most received both. Notes on the study in general: Variations in leading peripheral T cell clonotypes appeared to have no connection with pseudoprogression.

Germline CDR1 and CDR2: SGHRS and YFSETQ. V was clipped by 2 bases and J by 7 bases; unmatched bases: 2. The CDR3 is made up of 12 amino acids. As to this clone: The antigen is unknown.

Method: immunoSEQ multiplex PCR; TCRdb's copy keeps in-frame clones and lacks some. The profile shows fewer than 65,000 clones, 60% to 85% of them singletons. The time point: baseline, week 1 (first vaccination visit). The treatment here: pre-vaccination baseline after standard-of-care therapy. Each of the donors came in with new WHO grade 3 or 4 astrocytomas that were IDH1-mutant and ATRX-lost. V gene TRBV5-1 combines with J gene TRBJ2-7; 8 bases are shared with TRBD1. The sample was PBMCs, taken from a glioma patient treated with radiotherapy, temozolomide or both. The source is a woman aged 40 to 50 with glioma. DNA of the CDR3: TGCGCCAGCAGCTTAACAGGGGGAGAGCAGTACTTC. Protein: CASSLTGGEQYF.